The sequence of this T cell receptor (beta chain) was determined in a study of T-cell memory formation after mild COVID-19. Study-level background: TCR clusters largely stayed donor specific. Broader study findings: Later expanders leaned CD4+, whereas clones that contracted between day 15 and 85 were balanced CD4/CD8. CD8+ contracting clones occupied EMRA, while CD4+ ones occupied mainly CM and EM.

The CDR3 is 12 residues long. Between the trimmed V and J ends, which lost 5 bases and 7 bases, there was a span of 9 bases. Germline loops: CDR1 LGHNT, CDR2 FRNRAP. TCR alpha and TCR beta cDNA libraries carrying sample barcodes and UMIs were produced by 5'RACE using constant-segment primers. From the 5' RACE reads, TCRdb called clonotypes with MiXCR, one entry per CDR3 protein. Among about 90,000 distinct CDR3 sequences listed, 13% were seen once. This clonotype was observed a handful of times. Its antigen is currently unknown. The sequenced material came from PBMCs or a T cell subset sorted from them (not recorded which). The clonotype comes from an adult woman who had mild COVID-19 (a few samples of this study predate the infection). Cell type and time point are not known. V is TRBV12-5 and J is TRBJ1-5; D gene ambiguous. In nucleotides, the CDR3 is TGTGCTAGTGGTCCTGAGGGACAGCCCCAGCATTTT. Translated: CASGPEGQPQHF.